The T cell receptor beta chain under discussion was sequenced for a study of shared clonotypes between healthy human individuals. Sequencing used immunoSEQ multiplex PCR; TCRdb keeps in-frame clones, though not all of them. The sample holds 1,500,000 or so clones, about 96% seen once. The TCR was taken from a man in his thirties or forties in good health. The sequencing input was naive CD4+ T cells sorted from blood. As for subset: CD45RA+ positively selected.

The CDR3 region is CASSMGQDGYTF. CDR3 coding DNA: TGCGCCAGCAGCATGGGACAGGATGGCTACACCTTC. The rearrangement uses TRBV5-1 and TRBJ1-2, with 8 bases aligning to TRBD1. The CDR3 covers 12 residues. The V gene end was trimmed by 4 bases and the J gene end by 6 bases; junction bases not matched to a gene: 2. Germline V lookup: CDR1 SGHRS, CDR2 YFSETQ.